This T cell receptor beta chain came from a study of blood T cells in healthy people across ages. CDR1 MNHEY and CDR2 SVGAGI come from the germline V gene. The length of the CDR3 is 13 residues. With V trimmed by 6 bases and J by 5 bases, 4 bases remained unmatched. The second PCR ran about 6 to 11 cycles with a sample-barcoded 5' primer and J-beta primers. Paired-end reads containing CDR3 totaled no fewer than 3 million for each sample. TCRdb re-derived calls from the 5' RACE reads in MiXCR, one entry per CDR3 protein. This table holds approximately 600,000 distinct CDR3 sequences, 58% found once. Material for sequencing was blood. This clonotype originated in a man in his fifties or sixties in good health. The chain carries TRBV6-5 and TRBJ2-3, with TRBD1 matching 8 bases. The chain's CDR3 is CASRGQGRDTQYF. DNA for the CDR3: TGTGCCAGCAGAGGACAGGGCCGAGATACGCAGTATTTT.